One sample yielded the 14 T cell receptor beta chains listed below, sequenced in a study of identical twins. TCRdb re-derived calls from the 5' RACE reads in MiXCR, one entry per CDR3 protein. This repertoire shows just under 650,000 distinct CDR3 sequences, around 7.5% found once; its top ten account for about 1.5%. A further study also used this sample, focusing on yellow fever vaccine responses in identical twins.

The material sequenced was PBMCs. The receptors were gathered from a woman younger than 30 in good health.

This clonotype has more than one count but fewer than ten. The gene calls are TRBV5-1 and TRBJ2-1; D is tentatively TRBD1 or TRBD2 (7 bases each). V was pared by 7 bases and J by 1 base, with 15 bases between. The CDR3 is 15 amino acids. Germline lookup yields CDR1 SGHRS and CDR2 YFSETQ. CDR3 sequence: CASCQGGGSYNEQFF. Written as DNA, the CDR3 is TGCGCCAGCTGCCAGGGGGGGGGATCCTACAATGAGCAGTTCTTC.

The chain couples TRBV29-1 to TRBJ2-3; no definite D call. Trimming removed 6 bases at V and 6 bases at J, with 16 bases between. The length of the CDR3 is 13 residues. CDR1 and CDR2 from the germline V gene are SQVTM and ANQGSEA. CDR3 sequence reads: CSVRLEIRDTQYF. Written as DNA, the CDR3 is TGCAGCGTCCGTCTAGAGATCCGGGATACGCAGTATTTT.

This clonotype was counted a few times. This chain links TRBV3-1 with TRBJ2-2, with TRBD2 as a possible D gene (5 bases). CDR3 length: 17 residues. Germline CDR1 and CDR2: LGHDT and YNNKEL (reference sequence). Trimming pared 3 bases from V and 1 base from J, leaving 15 bases between. In DNA form, the CDR3 reads TGTGCCAGCAGCCACGACCTCCTCAGCGGGAACACCGGGGAGCTGTTTTTT. It specifies CASSHDLLSGNTGELFF.

In its sample, this clonotype was seen many times. The chain recombines TRBV15 with TRBJ2-6; the D gene is possibly TRBD2 (6 bases). The CDR3 is 17 residues long. Germline-derived CDR1 and CDR2 are LNHNV and YYDKDF (reference sequence). Deletions cut 2 bases from V and 0 bases from J, with 11 bases between. The CDR3 loop reads CATSRTGTGSGANVLTF. The CDR3 DNA sequence: TGTGCCACCAGCAGAACTGGGACTGGCTCTGGGGCCAACGTCCTGACTTTC. Using reference TRBV15 and TRBJ2-6 for the parts outside the CDR3, the full variable domain is DAMVIQNPRYQVTQFGKPVTLSCSQTLNHNVMYWYQQKSSQAPKLLFHYYDKDFNNEADTPDNFQSRRPNTSFCFLDIRSPGLGDTAMYLCATSRTGTGSGANVLTFGAGSRLTVL.

Many counts were recorded for this clonotype. Given a much more abundant clone one base away, this may be a read error. V usage is TRBV12-3 or TRBV12-4 and J usage is TRBJ2-3; D is ambiguous. V was trimmed by 6 bases and J by 0 bases, leaving 7 bases between them. The CDR3 has 13 residues. CDR3 nucleotides: TGTGCCAGCAGCATAGGGAGCACAGATACGCAGTATTTT. Its translation is CASSIGSTDTQYF.

This clonotype was recorded a few times. V usage is TRBV7-9 and J usage is TRBJ2-1; 16 positions agree with TRBD2. From germline, CDR1 is SEHNR and CDR2 FQNEAQ (reference sequence). CDR3 length: 17 amino acids. Trimming at V came to 2 bases and at J to 8 bases, leaving 6 bases not matched to a gene. For the CDR3, the DNA is TGTGCCAGCAGCTTAACCCGGGGACTAGCGGGAGGGGATGAGCAGTTCTTC. Residues: CASSLTRGLAGGDEQFF.

V gene TRBV6-1 combines with J gene TRBJ1-4, with TRBD1 identical over 9 bases. This CDR3 contains 14 residues. Germline V gene data show CDR1 as MNHNS and CDR2 as SASEGT. J lost 10 bases, V lost 6 bases, and 9 bases had no gene match. CDR3 nucleotides: TGTGCCAGCAGCCCACAGGGGGCGACAGGAAAACTGTTTTTT. Encoded protein: CASSPQGATGKLFF.

CDR3 in DNA: TGTGCCAGCAGTTTGGGTTATGCCTACGAGCAGTACTTC. The encoded protein is CASSLGYAYEQYF. The chain links TRBV7-6 to TRBJ2-7; D is undetermined. Germline assignment: CDR1 SGHVS and CDR2 FNYEAQ. This CDR3 is 13 amino acids long. With 6 bases removed from V and 2 bases from J, the gap between germline ends came to 11 bases.

This clonotype was detected many times. This sequence joins TRBV7-6 and TRBJ2-2; no clear D. Germline V CDR1 and CDR2: SGHVS, FNYEAQ. This CDR3 comprises 12 residues. Trimming took off 5 bases at V and 2 bases at J, with 3 bases between the two ends. The CDR3 coding sequence is TGTGCCAGCAGCAAAAACACCGGGGAGCTGTTTTTT. As protein: CASSKNTGELFF. Supplemented by reference TRBV7-6 and TRBJ2-2, the full variable domain reads GAGVSQSPRYKVTKRGQDVALRCDPISGHVSLYWYRQALGQGPEFLTYFNYEAQQDKSGLPNDRFSAERPEGSISTLTIQRTEQRDSAMYRCASSKNTGELFFGEGSRLTVL.

This clonotype came up many times. The chain is built from TRBV20-1 and TRBJ2-7; 7 bases agree with TRBD1. CDR3 length: 15 amino acids. From germline, CDR1 is DFQATT and CDR2 SNEGSKA (reference sequence). The ends lost 5 bases at V and 0 bases at J; junction bases unmatched: 10. CDR3 in DNA: TGCAGTGCTGTAAGACAGGGACGAAACTCCTACGAGCAGTACTTC. Translation: CSAVRQGRNSYEQYF.

This clonotype was seen many times. The chain is built from TRBV5-1 and TRBJ2-3; D uncertain. The CDR3 has 15 residues. Trimming shortened V by 5 bases and J by 0 bases, and 13 bases separated the two germline ends. Germline CDR1 is SGHRS and CDR2 is YFSETQ. In DNA, the CDR3 is TGCGCCAGCAGTTTGAGGAGTACTAGCACAGATACGCAGTATTTT. Its protein is CASSLRSTSTDTQYF.

There are a few counts of this clonotype. CDR3: CASRGPGSGRREQYF. For the CDR3, the DNA is TGTGCCAGCAGGGGACCTGGAAGCGGGAGGAGGGAGCAGTACTTC. The chain recombines TRBV28 with TRBJ2-7; 9 bases are a match to TRBD2. CDR1 and CDR2 (germline): MDHEN, SYDVKM. The CDR3 contains 15 residues. The V segment lost 6 bases and the J segment 7 bases; nucleotides outside the gene matches: 13.

This clonotype has ten or more counts. This chain joins TRBV5-1 and TRBJ1-1, with a weak D call TRBD1 (6 bases). Germline-derived CDR1 and CDR2 are SGHRS and YFSETQ. Deletions cut 4 bases from V and 1 base from J, with 11 bases between. This CDR3 is 14 amino acids long. In DNA, the CDR3 is TGCGCCAGCAGCCGATCACAGGGGAACACTGAAGCTTTCTTT. Residues: CASSRSQGNTEAFF. Filled out from reference TRBV5-1 and TRBJ1-1, the complete variable domain reads KAGVTQTPRYLIKTRGQQVTLSCSPISGHRSVSWYQQTPGQGLQFLFEYFSETQRNKGNFPGRFSGRQFSNSRSEMNVSTLELGDSALYLCASSRSQGNTEAFFGQGTRLTVV.

V gene TRBV19 combines with J gene TRBJ2-7; maybe TRBD2 (6 bases). The CDR3 loop spans 15 amino acids. Looked up from germline, CDR1 is LNHDA and CDR2 is SQIVND (reference sequence). V shed 2 bases and J shed 0 bases, with 11 bases lying between them. The CDR3 DNA follows: TGTGCCAGTAGTATATTCGCTAGCGCCTCCTACGAGCAGTACTTC. This encodes CASSIFASASYEQYF.